The 30 T cell receptor beta chains in this list originate from one sample, sequenced in a study of cytomegalovirus exposure and HLA in healthy donors. The PCR had 60 Vbeta and 13 Jbeta primers. This table comes from immunoSEQ multiplex PCR, and its TCRdb copy is limited to in-frame clones, with some not included. The data show 100,000 to 150,000 clones, around 77% seen once. The source material was PBMCs. Receptors originate from a man aged 45-65 years in good health and CMV-seropositive.

This clone has only a few counts. The chain has TRBV5-6 and TRBJ2-4; 7 nucleotides align to TRBD2. The V gene end was trimmed by 4 bases and the J gene end by 3 bases; junction bases not matched to a gene: 4. In germline, CDR1 is SGHDT, CDR2 YYEEEE. CDR3 length: 14 amino acids. The CDR3 region is CASSLRTSKNIQYF. The CDR3 bases are TGTGCCAGCAGCCTCAGGACTAGCAAAAACATTCAGTACTTC.

This chain connects TRBV5-4 to TRBJ1-2; 7 bases are shared with TRBD1. V shed 4 bases, J shed 4 bases, and the junction held 10 bases outside the gene matches. There are 15 residues in the CDR3. Germline V gene lookup returns CDR1 SGHNT and CDR2 YYREEE (reference sequence). This CDR3 is CASSDIPGQIYGYTF. The CDR3 bases are TGTGCCAGCAGCGATATCCCGGGACAGATCTATGGCTACACCTTC.

This clone was seen more than once but under ten times. The chain uses TRBV6-1 and TRBJ1-2; 8 bases align to TRBD1. This CDR3 has 13 amino acids. Germline V lookup: CDR1 MNHNS, CDR2 SASEGT. After removal of 8 bases from V and 4 bases from J, the junction contained 6 bases not matched to a gene. CDR3 amino acids: CASFQGASYGYTF. The CDR3 DNA follows: TGTGCCAGCTTCCAGGGGGCCAGCTATGGCTACACCTTC.

The chain has TRBV19 and TRBJ2-1; D is unresolved. The CDR3 runs to 13 residues. The germline CDR1 and CDR2 sequences are LNHDA and SQIVND (reference sequence). Trimming cost V 4 bases and J 6 bases, with 10 bases left between them. The CDR3 DNA reads TGTGCCAGTAGTAACCTTCGAGGCAATGAGCAGTTCTTC. It yields the protein CASSNLRGNEQFF.

The chain couples TRBV4-3 to TRBJ2-7, with D hard to call. V lost 0 bases and J lost 0, with 9 bases in between. Germline V CDR1 and CDR2: LGHNA, YSLEER. This CDR3 is 15 amino acids long. In DNA form, the CDR3 reads TGCGCCAGCAGCCAAGATTTAAGTAGCTCCTACGAGCAGTACTTC. The encoded protein is CASSQDLSSSYEQYF.

This sequence joins TRBV5-1 and TRBJ1-1, with 8 positions matching TRBD1. In germline, CDR1 is SGHRS, CDR2 YFSETQ. The CDR3 spans 15 residues. V was clipped by 4 bases and J by 5 bases; unmatched bases: 10. CDR3 sequence reads: CASSIPQGAGTEAFF. In DNA form, the CDR3 reads TGCGCCAGCAGCATTCCCCAGGGGGCGGGTACTGAAGCTTTCTTT.

The rearrangement uses TRBV5-1 and TRBJ2-2, with D maybe TRBD2 (5 bases). The CDR3 consists of 13 residues. V lost 2 bases, J lost 5 bases, and 7 bases lay in between. Germline V gene data show CDR1 as SGHRS and CDR2 as YFSETQ. The CDR3 nucleotides are TGCGCCAGCAGCTTCCGGGGTACCGGGGAGCTGTTTTTT. It specifies CASSFRGTGELFF. Using reference TRBV5-1 and TRBJ2-2 for the parts outside the CDR3, the full variable domain is KAGVTQTPRYLIKTRGQQVTLSCSPISGHRSVSWYQQTPGQGLQFLFEYFSETQRNKGNFPGRFSGRQFSNSRSEMNVSTLELGDSALYLCASSFRGTGELFFGEGSRLTVL.

This clone has a handful of counts. This rearrangement joins TRBV2 to TRBJ2-5; 8 bases line up with TRBD1. With 8 bases clipped from V and 11 bases from J, the junction kept 10 bases outside the gene matches. CDR1 is SNHLY and CDR2 is FYNNEI in the germline V gene. CDR3 length: 12 residues. The CDR3 DNA is TGTGCCAGCGGCGGGACAGGTAGCGTGCAGTACTTC. Its protein product is CASGGTGSVQYF.

The table lists this clone with a few counts. The same CDR3 can be traced to other DNA sequences in this sample. The CDR3 bases are TGCGCCAGCAGCCTTAGGACTAGCGGCAACACCGGGGAGCTGTTTTTT. It is translated as CASSLRTSGNTGELFF. This chain connects TRBV4-1 to TRBJ2-2; TRBD2 aligns across 10 bases. The CDR3 totals 16 residues. The V gene's germline CDR1 is MGHRA and CDR2 YSYEKL. V was clipped by 4 bases and J by 2 bases; unmatched bases: 4.

The V and J genes are TRBV4-2 and TRBJ2-2, with D perhaps matching TRBD1 (5 bases). CDR3 length: 17 amino acids. Germline loops: CDR1 LGHNA, CDR2 YNFKEQ. The germline V and J ends were trimmed by 0 bases and 4 bases, with 15 bases remaining between them. Here the CDR3 reads CASSQDSDSYSTGELFF. CDR3 bases: TGTGCCAGCAGCCAAGATTCTGACAGCTACTCCACCGGGGAGCTGTTTTTT.

This rearrangement joins TRBV19 to TRBJ1-5, with 9 bases fitting TRBD1. The J segment lost 0 bases and the V segment lost 3 bases, leaving 9 bases of the junction unmatched. Germline assignment: CDR1 LNHDA and CDR2 SQIVND (reference sequence). This CDR3 spans 18 amino acids. CDR3 in DNA: TGTGCCAGTAGTATCTTAACCGGGGGACAGGGTAGCAATCAGCCCCAGCATTTT. Its translation is CASSILTGGQGSNQPQHF.

This sequence joins TRBV10-3 and TRBJ2-5; D is perhaps TRBD1 (7 bases). V lost 11 bases, J lost 4 bases, and 20 bases lay in between. Germline V gene lookup returns CDR1 ENHRY and CDR2 SYGVKD. The CDR3 consists of 14 residues. The CDR3 coding sequence is TGTGCCGTCTCCACAGGGGTGGGGGGAGAGACCCAGTACTTC. Amino acids: CAVSTGVGGETQYF.

J is TRBJ2-2 and V is TRBV18, with a weak D call TRBD2 (6 bases). The CDR3 contains 16 residues. V dropped 0 bases and J dropped 3 bases, with 11 bases sitting between them. Per the germline V gene, CDR1 is KGHSH and CDR2 is LQKENI. The CDR3 reads CASSPPSGTYTGELFF. The DNA for the CDR3 is TGTGCCAGCTCACCACCTTCGGGGACTTACACCGGGGAGCTGTTTTTT.

CDR3 DNA: TGTGCCAGCAGAGAGGGACAGGCGGCGAACTATGGCTACACCTTC. This sequence encodes CASREGQAANYGYTF. This sequence joins TRBV6-1 and TRBJ1-2; 8 nucleotides agree with TRBD1. This CDR3 has 15 residues. The germline V gene encodes CDR1 MNHNS and CDR2 SASEGT. With 6 bases clipped from V and 2 bases from J, the junction kept 8 bases outside the gene matches.

V and J are TRBV10-3 and TRBJ2-6, with D uncertain. The CDR3 runs to 15 residues. Germline CDR1 ENHRY, CDR2 SYGVKD. V was trimmed by 8 bases and J by 0 bases, leaving 11 bases between them. CDR3 protein: CAIRLNSSGANVLTF. CDR3 in DNA: TGTGCCATCCGGCTTAACAGCTCTGGGGCCAACGTCCTGACTTTC.

This clone has more than one count but fewer than ten. The V gene is TRBV6-4, the J gene TRBJ2-2, with 10 bases that match TRBD2. The CDR3 runs to 16 residues. V was pared by 7 bases and J by 5 bases, with 10 bases of the junction left unmatched. Germline loops: CDR1 MRHNA, CDR2 SNTAGT. DNA of the CDR3: TGTGCCAGCATTGAACAAGCGGGAGGGGGGACCGGGGAGCTGTTTTTT. Its protein is CASIEQAGGGTGELFF.

This chain uses TRBV29-1 with TRBJ1-3; maybe TRBD1 (6 bases). Per germline, CDR1 SQVTM and CDR2 ANQGSEA. V was shortened by 1 base and J by 9 bases, with 10 bases between the two germline ends. CDR3 size: 12 residues. CDR3 DNA sequence: TGCAGCGTTGAAGCGTGGGGGCCCACCATATATTTT. Translation: CSVEAWGPTIYF.

This clone showed up just once. The rearrangement joins TRBV7-9 to TRBJ1-1; D is unclear. Germline values: CDR1 SEHNR, CDR2 FQNEAQ (reference sequence). There are 12 residues in the CDR3. The V end lost 5 bases, the J end lost 9 bases, and 13 bases lay between the germline ends. CDR3: CASSPSTNQAFF. For the CDR3, the DNA is TGTGCCAGCAGCCCGTCGACAAATCAAGCTTTCTTT.

This chain connects TRBV7-9 to TRBJ1-1; D is uncertain. The CDR3 runs 13 residues. Germline V gene data show CDR1 as SEHNR and CDR2 as FQNEAQ (reference sequence). Between the trimmed V and J ends, which lost 7 bases and 2 bases, there was a span of 11 bases. CDR3 coding DNA: TGTGCCAGCACCGGCACAGTAAACACTGAAGCTTTCTTT. It encodes CASTGTVNTEAFF.

This clone was picked up a small number of times. The gene calls are TRBV5-4 and TRBJ1-1, with D uncertain. This CDR3 contains 13 residues. Germline CDR1 is SGHNT and CDR2 is YYREEE (reference sequence). V lost 2 bases and J lost 0, with 5 bases in between. The CDR3 sequence is CASSFQVNTEAFF. CDR3 nucleotides: TGTGCCAGCAGCTTTCAGGTGAACACTGAAGCTTTCTTT.

This clone was observed once. The chain joins TRBV5-4 to TRBJ2-1; no clear D. V was clipped by 3 bases and J by 6 bases, with 16 bases between them. This CDR3 is 15 amino acids long. CDR1 is SGHNT and CDR2 is YYREEE in the germline V gene (reference sequence). The CDR3 DNA reads TGTGCCAGCAGCTCGCAAGCTGTGAGTCCCAATGAGCAGTTCTTC. Translation: CASSSQAVSPNEQFF.

The chain has TRBV5-4 and TRBJ2-1, with 12 bases matching TRBD2. V lost 2 bases and J lost 9; bases outside the gene matches: 6. Germline values: CDR1 SGHNT, CDR2 YYREEE (reference sequence). The CDR3 loop spans 15 amino acids. CDR3 protein: CASSLGLAGRGEQFF. The CDR3 nucleotides are TGTGCCAGCAGCTTAGGACTAGCGGGAAGGGGTGAGCAGTTCTTC. The full variable domain, in which reference TRBV5-4 and TRBJ2-1 provide the parts outside the CDR3, is ETGVTQSPTHLIKTRGQQVTLRCSSQSGHNTVSWYQQALGQGPQFIFQYYREEENGRGNFPPRFSGLQFPNYSSELNVNALELDDSALYLCASSLGLAGRGEQFFGPGTRLTVL.

On this clone itself: One end of the junction does not line up with germline, which may come from a read error. Other DNA sequences from this sample encode an identical CDR3 as well. The chain couples TRBV6-6 to TRBJ1-6; D gene ambiguous. CDR3 length equals 14 residues. Germline V gene lookup returns CDR1 MNHNY and CDR2 SVGAGI (reference sequence). CDR3 sequence (DNA): TGTGCCAGCAGTTACGGCCAGGATAATTCCCCCCTCCACTTT. Translated: CASSYGQDNSPLHF.

The V call is TRBV5-3, the J call TRBJ2-7; the D is unclear. TRBV5-3 is noted as an ORF with a role that remains uncertain. This CDR3 contains 13 residues. V was shortened by 7 bases and J by 6 bases, with 17 bases between the two germline ends. CDR3: CARLRGPVVEQYF. The CDR3 bases are TGTGCCAGACTAAGAGGCCCAGTCGTCGAGCAGTACTTC.

The rearrangement joins TRBV4-1 to TRBJ2-5; D is possibly TRBD1 (5 bases). The germline V gene has CDR1 MGHRA and CDR2 YSYEKL. CDR3 size: 14 residues. Trimming cost V 1 base and J 4 bases, with 10 bases left between them. CDR3 in amino acids: CASSQGPRGETQYF. In DNA, the CDR3 is TGCGCCAGCAGCCAAGGACCAAGGGGAGAGACCCAGTACTTC.

As regards this clone: Other DNA variants within this sample encode the same CDR3. V and J are TRBV9 and TRBJ2-7; 11 bases line up with TRBD1. Trimming removed 2 bases from V and 4 bases from J; junction bases left unmatched: 5. The CDR3 is 15 amino acids. Germline loops: CDR1 SGDLS, CDR2 YYNGEE. The CDR3 spells CASSVGTGGLYEQYF. The DNA for the CDR3 is TGTGCCAGCAGCGTTGGGACAGGGGGGTTGTACGAGCAGTACTTC.

The chain carries TRBV30 and TRBJ1-5, with 10 nucleotides matching TRBD1. The trim removed 2 bases at V and 4 bases at J, leaving 5 bases unmatched. Germline CDR1 GTSNPN, CDR2 SVGIG (reference sequence). This CDR3 is 15 amino acids long. The CDR3 sequence is CAWSFGQGVNQPQHF. The CDR3 bases are TGTGCCTGGAGTTTCGGACAGGGGGTAAATCAGCCCCAGCATTTT.

Note on this clone: At one boundary the junction diverges from the germline segment, which might be a read error. DNA of the CDR3: TGCGCAAGCAGTTTAAGGGACACGAACACTGAAGCTTTCTTT. This sequence encodes CASSLRDTNTEAFF. The chain recombines TRBV5-1 with TRBJ1-1; D possibly corresponds to TRBD1 (6 bases). CDR3 length: 14 amino acids. Germline V gene lookup returns CDR1 SGHRS and CDR2 YFSETQ.

The gene calls are TRBV5-6 and TRBJ1-1; D might be TRBD1 (5 bases). The CDR3 runs 16 residues. From germline, CDR1 is SGHDT and CDR2 YYEEEE. V was shortened by 1 base and J by 0 bases, with 13 bases between the two germline ends. The CDR3 reads CASSLRGLIMNTEAFF. Written as DNA, the CDR3 is TGTGCCAGCAGCTTGAGGGGCCTGATCATGAACACTGAAGCTTTCTTT.

The CDR3 region has the DNA TGCGCCAGCAGCGCTGGTGGAGGTAAACTAGGACTGTTTTTT. As protein: CASSAGGGKLGLFF. V and J are TRBV5-1 and TRBJ1-4; D gene unclear. The CDR3 sequence is 14 residues long. V was cut by 4 bases and J by 13 bases, with 20 bases left in between. Germline-derived CDR1 and CDR2 are SGHRS and YFSETQ.